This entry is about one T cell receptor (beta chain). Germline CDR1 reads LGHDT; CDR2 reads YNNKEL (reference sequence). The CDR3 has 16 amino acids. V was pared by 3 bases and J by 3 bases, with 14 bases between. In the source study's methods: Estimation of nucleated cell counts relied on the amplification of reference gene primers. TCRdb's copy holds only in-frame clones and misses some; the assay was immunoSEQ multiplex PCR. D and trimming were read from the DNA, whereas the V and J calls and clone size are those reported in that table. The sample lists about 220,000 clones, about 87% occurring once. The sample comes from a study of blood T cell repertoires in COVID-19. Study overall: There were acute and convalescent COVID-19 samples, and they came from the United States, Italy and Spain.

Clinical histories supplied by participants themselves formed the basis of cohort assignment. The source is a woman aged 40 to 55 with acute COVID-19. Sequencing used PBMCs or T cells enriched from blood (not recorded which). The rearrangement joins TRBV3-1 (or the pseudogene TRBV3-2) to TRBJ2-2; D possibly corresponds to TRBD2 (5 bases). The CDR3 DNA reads TGTGCCAGCAGCCACCGGGCTAGCAGGCACACCGGGGAGCTGTTTTTT. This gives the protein CASSHRASRHTGELFF.